These T cell receptor beta chains were read from a single sample in a study of cytomegalovirus exposure and HLA in healthy donors. Sequenced by immunoSEQ multiplex PCR; TCRdb stores in-frame clones only, minus some. The sample consists of around 200,000 clones, under 85% of them appearing once. Sequencing used PBMCs. The receptors were sampled from a woman younger than 30 in good health and CMV-seronegative. The CDR3 runs from the conserved cysteine through the conserved F or W. The D gene is left open where the match is weak. A row's size may be missing; if present it is once, few, many or a size class.

NA	TRBV6-1	TRBJ2-5	NA	13	CASSEGGWETQYF	TGTGCCAGCAGTGAAGGCGGTTGGGAGACCCAGTACTTC
NA	TRBV28	TRBJ1-1	TRBD1	15	CASSSKGAQRTEAFF	TGTGCCAGCAGTTCTAAGGGGGCGCAGAGGACTGAAGCTTTCTTT
NA	TRBV18	TRBJ1-6	TRBD1	18	CASSPNGAGQGSDSPLHF	TGTGCCAGCTCACCAAATGGGGCCGGACAGGGAAGCGATTCACCCCTCCACTTT
NA	TRBV7-9	TRBJ1-4	NA	14	CASSLGGQAEKLFF	TGTGCCAGCAGCTTAGGTGGGCAGGCTGAAAAACTGTTTTTT
NA	TRBV9	TRBJ1-3	NA	15	CASSERTERGNTIYF	TGTGCCAGCAGCGAAAGGACAGAGAGGGGAAACACCATATATTTT
NA	TRBV15	TRBJ2-5	NA	14	CATSRGAAELSQYF	TGTGCCACCAGCAGAGGCGCGGCAGAGTTGAGCCAGTACTTC
once	TRBV5-1	TRBJ1-2	TRBD1	15	CASSLFTGQPWGYTF	TGCGCCAGCAGCCTTTTTACGGGACAGCCTTGGGGCTACACCTTC
NA	TRBV7-3	TRBJ2-3	TRBD1	15	CASSFRGFRTDTQYF	TGTGCCAGCAGCTTCAGGGGGTTTCGCACAGATACGCAGTATTTT
NA	TRBV27	TRBJ1-5	TRBD1	15	CASSPGTGSNQPQHF	TGTGCCAGCAGTCCCGGGACAGGGTCAAATCAGCCCCAGCATTTT
NA	TRBV28	TRBJ2-1	NA	14	CASSSQPRLGRWFF	TGTGCCAGCAGTTCCCAACCCCGGCTAGGAAGATGGTTCTTC
NA	TRBV7-2	TRBJ2-1	TRBD2	15	CASSQAGSSYNEQFF	TGTGCCAGCAGCCAAGCGGGGAGCTCCTACAATGAGCAGTTCTTC
NA	TRBV5-6	TRBJ1-2	NA	14	CASIKIGRADGYTF	TGTGCCAGCATCAAGATCGGCAGGGCTGACGGCTACACCTTC
once	TRBV27	TRBJ2-1	TRBD1	14	CASSSGQVIDEQFF	TGTGCCAGCAGTTCGGGACAGGTAATCGATGAGCAGTTCTTC
NA	TRBV2	TRBJ1-3	NA	18	CASSVAGQTHYSGNTIYF	TGTGCCAGCAGTGTGGCTGGACAGACACACTACTCTGGAAACACCATATATTTT
once	TRBV7-3	TRBJ2-3	NA	16	CASSLPVGGRSDTQYF	TGTGCCAGCAGCTTACCTGTCGGGGGTCGATCGGATACGCAGTATTTT
NA	TRBV5-8	TRBJ2-3	TRBD2	17	CASSLVTSGIMTDTQYF	TGTGCCAGCAGCTTGGTGACTAGCGGGATAATGACAGATACGCAGTATTTT
NA	TRBV19	TRBJ1-4	TRBD1	15	CASRSPERTGGKLFF	TGTGCCAGTAGGTCGCCCGAACGGACAGGGGGAAAACTGTTTTTT
few	TRBV5-6	TRBJ2-7	NA	13	CASSAGDSYEQYF	TGTGCCAGCAGCGCAGGGGACTCCTACGAGCAGTACTTC
NA	TRBV9	TRBJ1-2	TRBD1	16	CASSLGQGVRPYGYTF	TGTGCCAGCTCCTTGGGACAGGGAGTTCGACCCTATGGCTACACCTTC
NA	TRBV6-6	TRBJ1-5	NA	14	CASRPPGSNQPQHF	TGTGCCAGCAGACCCCCAGGGAGCAATCAGCCCCAGCATTTT
NA	TRBV29-1	TRBJ2-7	NA	13	CSVVGLTSYEQYF	TGCAGCGTAGTGGGGCTGACCTCCTACGAGCAGTACTTC
NA	TRBV2	TRBJ2-1	TRBD2	16	CASSPTSGRLVNEQFF	TGTGCCAGCAGTCCGACTAGCGGGAGACTAGTAAATGAGCAGTTCTTC
NA	TRBV10-2	TRBJ1-1	NA	13	CASSEGQNTEAFF	TGCGCCAGCAGTGAGGGGCAGAACACTGAAGCTTTCTTT
NA	TRBV7-3	TRBJ2-7	NA	15	CASSPRRDTGYEQYF	TGTGCCAGCAGCCCCCGCCGGGACACGGGCTACGAGCAGTACTTC
NA	TRBV5-1	TRBJ2-3	TRBD2	14	CASSRLAGTDTQYF	TGCGCCAGCAGCAGACTAGCGGGCACAGATACGCAGTATTTT
once	TRBV25-1	TRBJ2-7	TRBD2	15	CASSGTSGGAYEQYF	TGTGCCAGCAGTGGGACTAGCGGGGGGGCCTACGAGCAGTACTTC
NA	TRBV6-6	TRBJ2-7	TRBD2	16	CASSCPPGLAGDEQYF	TGTGCCAGCAGTTGCCCCCCGGGACTAGCGGGAGACGAGCAGTACTTC
NA	TRBV4-1	TRBJ2-2	NA	17	CASSHGAGTLNSGELFF	TGCGCCAGCAGCCACGGAGCCGGGACTCTTAACTCCGGGGAGCTGTTTTTT
NA	TRBV30	TRBJ2-7	NA	13	CAFIAEPHYEQYF	TGTGCCTTCATAGCGGAGCCACACTACGAGCAGTACTTC
few	TRBV5-4	TRBJ2-5	TRBD1	17	CASSNFWGTALQETQYF	TGTGCCAGCAGCAATTTTTGGGGGACAGCCCTTCAAGAGACCCAGTACTTC
few	TRBV9	TRBJ2-3	TRBD2	15	CASSVIGAGGDTQYF	TGTGCCAGCAGCGTAATTGGAGCGGGGGGGGATACGCAGTATTTT
NA	TRBV6-6	TRBJ1-1	NA	14	CASSSWTVNTEAFF	TGTGCCAGCAGTTCCTGGACAGTGAACACTGAAGCTTTCTTT
NA	TRBV2	TRBJ2-1	NA	14	CASSNHRLVSEQFF	TGTGCCAGCAGTAACCACAGACTAGTTTCAGAACAGTTCTTC
few	TRBV6-4	TRBJ2-3	NA	15	CASSEAGARTDTQYF	TGTGCCAGCAGTGAGGCGGGGGCCCGCACAGATACGCAGTATTTT
NA	TRBV18	TRBJ1-1	NA	16	CASSPPSTGKNTEAFF	TGTGCCAGCTCACCACCATCCACGGGAAAAAACACTGAAGCTTTCTTT
few	TRBV18	TRBJ1-6	TRBD1	15	CASSSGQGTGSPLHF	TGTGCCAGCTCATCAGGACAGGGTACGGGTTCACCCCTCCACTTT
NA	TRBV7-9	TRBJ2-7	NA	13	CASSSRDSYEQYF	TGTGCCAGCAGCTCGAGGGATTCCTACGAGCAGTACTTC
NA	TRBV6-6	TRBJ2-3	TRBD1	15	CASSHWTGRTDTQYF	TGTGCCAGCAGTCACTGGACAGGACGCACAGATACGCAGTATTTT
NA	TRBV4-1	TRBJ2-4	NA	14	CASSQPLTKNIQYF	TGCGCCAGCAGCCAACCGCTGACAAAAAACATTCAGTACTTC
NA	TRBV25-1	TRBJ1-1	TRBD1	14	CASSGTGESTEAFF	TGTGCCAGCAGTGGGACAGGGGAGTCCACTGAAGCTTTCTTT
few	TRBV6-5	TRBJ1-1	TRBD1	12	CASSSGQVKAFF	TGTGCCAGCAGTTCTGGACAGGTTAAAGCTTTCTTT
NA	TRBV10-2	TRBJ1-1	NA	14	CATGHGAMNTEAFF	TGCGCCACCGGTCACGGAGCGATGAACACTGAAGCTTTCTTT